These 6 T cell receptor beta chains were all obtained from the same sample, sequenced in a study of CD8 T cells in Susac syndrome. An amount of RNA that ranged from roughly 0.5 to 1 ug was reverse transcribed with random hexamers. TCRdb recomputed calls from the immunoSEQ multiplex PCR reads with MiXCR, one row per CDR3 protein. The sample yields about 120,000 distinct CDR3 sequences, roughly 94% seen once. What was sequenced was CD4+ T cells from PBMCs. These receptors were taken from a human donor with multiple sclerosis.

V usage is TRBV11-2 and J usage is TRBJ2-5, with a weak D call TRBD2 (6 bases). This CDR3 is 14 amino acids long. V was trimmed by 6 bases and J by 3 bases, leaving 14 bases between them. The V gene's germline CDR1 is SGHAT and CDR2 FQNNGV. CDR3 in DNA: TGTGCCAGCAGTCCGGGGGTACCAAAAGAGACCCAGTACTTC. Protein product: CASSPGVPKETQYF.

The chain carries TRBV7-9 and TRBJ1-2, with D uncertain. CDR3 length equals 10 residues. Germline V lookup: CDR1 SEHNR, CDR2 FQNEAQ (reference sequence). V was shortened by 2 bases and J by 8 bases, with 3 bases between the two germline ends. As DNA, the CDR3 is TGTGCCAGCAGCTTACAAGGCTACACCTTC. Amino acid sequence: CASSLQGYTF.

The CDR3, as DNA: TGTGCCAGCATAGCGGGATGGCACAATGAGCAGTTCTTC. It codes for CASIAGWHNEQFF. The chain combines TRBV25-1 with TRBJ2-1, with 8 bases that match TRBD2. The V segment lost 7 bases and the J segment 5 bases; nucleotides outside the gene matches: 4. In germline, CDR1 is MGHDK, CDR2 SYGVNS. The CDR3 consists of 13 residues.

This CDR3 is CASSFASGSKIYEQYF. The CDR3 DNA is TGTGCCAGCAGTTTTGCTAGCGGGAGTAAGATCTACGAGCAGTACTTC. This chain joins TRBV27 and TRBJ2-7, with 10 bases identical to TRBD2. CDR1 and CDR2 from the germline V gene are MNHEY and SMNVEV (reference sequence). V dropped 3 bases and J dropped 3; count of bases not matched to a gene: 8. This CDR3 has 16 amino acids.

The chain has TRBV7-8 and TRBJ2-7, with TRBD1 matching over 8 bases. V lost 6 bases and J lost 6; bases outside the gene matches: 7. Germline V gene sequence: CDR1 SGHVS, CDR2 FQNEAQ. The CDR3 is 13 amino acids. In DNA, the CDR3 is TGTGCCAGCAGAAAAGGACAGGGCCCCGAGCAGTACTTC. Translation gives CASRKGQGPEQYF.

The chain couples TRBV7-8 to TRBJ2-7; 10 nucleotides agree with TRBD1. Trimming at V came to 8 bases and at J to 2 bases, leaving 6 bases not matched to a gene. This CDR3 is 14 amino acids long. Per the germline V gene, CDR1 is SGHVS and CDR2 is FQNEAQ. In nucleotides, the CDR3 is TGTGCCAGCGGTGGACAGGGGGTCCCCTACGAGCAGTACTTC. Protein sequence: CASGGQGVPYEQYF.